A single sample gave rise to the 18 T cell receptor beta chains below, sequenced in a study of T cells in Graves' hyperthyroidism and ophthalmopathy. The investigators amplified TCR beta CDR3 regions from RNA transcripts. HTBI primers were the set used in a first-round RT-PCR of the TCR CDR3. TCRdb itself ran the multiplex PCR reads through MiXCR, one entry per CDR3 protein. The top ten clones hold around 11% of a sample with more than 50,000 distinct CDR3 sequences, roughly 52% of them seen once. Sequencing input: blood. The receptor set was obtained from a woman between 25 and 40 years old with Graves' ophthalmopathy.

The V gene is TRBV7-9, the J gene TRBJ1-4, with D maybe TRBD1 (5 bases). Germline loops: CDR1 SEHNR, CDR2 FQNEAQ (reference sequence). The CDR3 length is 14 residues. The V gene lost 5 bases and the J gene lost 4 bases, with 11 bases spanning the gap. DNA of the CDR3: TGTGCCAGCAGCCACCCCGACAGTAATGAAAAACTGTTTTTT. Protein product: CASSHPDSNEKLFF.

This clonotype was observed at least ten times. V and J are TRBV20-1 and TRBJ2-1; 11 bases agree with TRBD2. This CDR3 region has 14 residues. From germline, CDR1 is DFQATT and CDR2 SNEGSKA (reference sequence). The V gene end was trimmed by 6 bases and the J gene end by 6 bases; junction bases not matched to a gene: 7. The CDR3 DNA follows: TGCAGTGCACTTCTAGCGGGAGGTGCCAATGAGCAGTTCTTC. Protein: CSALLAGGANEQFF.

CDR3: CASSALTGGGGYEQYF. The CDR3 DNA sequence: TGTGCCAGCAGTGCCCTGACAGGGGGTGGTGGGTACGAGCAGTACTTC. The chain is built from TRBV27 and TRBJ2-7; 9 positions match TRBD1. There are 16 residues in the CDR3. V dropped 5 bases and J dropped 4; count of bases not matched to a gene: 12. The germline V gene encodes CDR1 MNHEY and CDR2 SMNVEV (reference sequence).

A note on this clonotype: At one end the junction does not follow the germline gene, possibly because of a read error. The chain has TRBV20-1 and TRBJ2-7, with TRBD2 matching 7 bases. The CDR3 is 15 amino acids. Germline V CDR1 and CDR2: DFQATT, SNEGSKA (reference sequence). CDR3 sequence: CSARAAGVFTGELYF. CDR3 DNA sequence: TGCAGTGCTAGAGCTGCGGGAGTGTTCACCGGGGAGCTGTACTTC.

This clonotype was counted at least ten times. CDR3 residues: CASSLTGSNTGELFF. The CDR3 region has the DNA TGTGCCAGCAGCCTGACAGGGTCGAACACCGGGGAGCTGTTTTTT. V usage is TRBV28 and J usage is TRBJ2-2; 7 nucleotides align to TRBD1. CDR1 and CDR2 (germline): MDHEN, SYDVKM. The V segment lost 6 bases and the J segment 0 bases; nucleotides outside the gene matches: 4. The CDR3 spans 15 residues. Full variable domain (rest looked up from reference TRBV28 and TRBJ2-2): DVKVTQSSRYLVKRTGEKVFLECVQDMDHENMFWYRQDPGLGLRLIYFSYDVKMKEKGDIPEGYSVSREKKERFSLILESASTNQTSMYLCASSLTGSNTGELFFGEGSRLTVL.

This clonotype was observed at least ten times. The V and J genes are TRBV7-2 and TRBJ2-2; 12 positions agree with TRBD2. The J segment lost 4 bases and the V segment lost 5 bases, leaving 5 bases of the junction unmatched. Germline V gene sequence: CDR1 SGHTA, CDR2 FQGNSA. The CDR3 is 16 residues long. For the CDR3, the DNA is TGTGCCAGCAGCCGAAGGACTAGCGGGACCACCGGGGAGCTGTTTTTT. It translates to CASSRRTSGTTGELFF.

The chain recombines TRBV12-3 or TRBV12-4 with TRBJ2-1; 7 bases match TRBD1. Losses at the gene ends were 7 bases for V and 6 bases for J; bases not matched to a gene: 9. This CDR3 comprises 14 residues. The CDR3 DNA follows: TGTGCCAGCAAATACAGGGGAATCGGCAATGAGCAGTTCTTC. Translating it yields CASKYRGIGNEQFF.

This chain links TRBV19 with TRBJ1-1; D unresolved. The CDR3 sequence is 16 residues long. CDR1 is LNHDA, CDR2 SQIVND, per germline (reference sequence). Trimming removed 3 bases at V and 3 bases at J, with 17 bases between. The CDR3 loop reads CASSMTEGGRDTEAFF. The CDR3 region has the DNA TGTGCCAGTAGTATGACGGAGGGAGGTAGGGACACTGAAGCTTTCTTT. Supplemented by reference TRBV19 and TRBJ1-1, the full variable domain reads DGGITQSPKYLFRKEGQNVTLSCEQNLNHDAMYWYRQDPGQGLRLIYYSQIVNDFQKGDIAEGYSVSREKKESFPLTVTSAQKNPTAFYLCASSMTEGGRDTEAFFGQGTRLTVV.

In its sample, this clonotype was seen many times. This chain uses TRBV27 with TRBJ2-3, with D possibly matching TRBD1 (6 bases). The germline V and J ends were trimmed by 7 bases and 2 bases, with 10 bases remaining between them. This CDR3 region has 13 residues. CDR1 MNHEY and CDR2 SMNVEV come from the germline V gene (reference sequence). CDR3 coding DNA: TGTGCCAGCAAGGGACACGTCACAGATACGCAGTATTTT. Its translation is CASKGHVTDTQYF.

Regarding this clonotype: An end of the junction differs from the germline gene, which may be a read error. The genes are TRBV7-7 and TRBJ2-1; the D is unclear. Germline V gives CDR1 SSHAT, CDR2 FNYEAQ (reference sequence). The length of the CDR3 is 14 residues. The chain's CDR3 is CASSLTRPGDEQFF. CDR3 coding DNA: TGTGCTAGCAGCTTAACGAGGCCCGGCGACGAGCAGTTCTTC.

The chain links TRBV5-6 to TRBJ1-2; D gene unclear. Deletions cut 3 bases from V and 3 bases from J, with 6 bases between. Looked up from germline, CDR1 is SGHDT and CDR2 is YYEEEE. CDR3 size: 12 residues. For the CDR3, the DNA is TGTGCCAGCAGCTCGCCGGACTATGGCTACACCTTC. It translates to CASSSPDYGYTF.

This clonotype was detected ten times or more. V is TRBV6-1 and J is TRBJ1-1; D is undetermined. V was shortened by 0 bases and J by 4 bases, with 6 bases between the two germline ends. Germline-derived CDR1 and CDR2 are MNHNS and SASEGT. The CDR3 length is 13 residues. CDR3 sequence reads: CASSEAGSTEAFF. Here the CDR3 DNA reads TGTGCCAGCAGTGAAGCGGGGTCCACTGAAGCTTTCTTT.

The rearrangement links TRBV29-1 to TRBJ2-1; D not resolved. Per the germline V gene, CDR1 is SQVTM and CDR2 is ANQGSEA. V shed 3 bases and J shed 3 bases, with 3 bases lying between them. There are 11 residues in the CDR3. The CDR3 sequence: CSVDSYNEQFF. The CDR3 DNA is TGCAGCGTTGACAGCTACAATGAGCAGTTCTTC.

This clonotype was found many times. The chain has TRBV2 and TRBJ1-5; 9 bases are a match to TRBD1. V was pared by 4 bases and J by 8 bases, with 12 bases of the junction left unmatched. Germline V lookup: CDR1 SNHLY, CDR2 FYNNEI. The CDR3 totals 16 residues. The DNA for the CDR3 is TGTGCCAGCAGTGGGTTTACAGGGGGCATTCGCAAGCCCCAGCATTTT. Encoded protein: CASSGFTGGIRKPQHF.

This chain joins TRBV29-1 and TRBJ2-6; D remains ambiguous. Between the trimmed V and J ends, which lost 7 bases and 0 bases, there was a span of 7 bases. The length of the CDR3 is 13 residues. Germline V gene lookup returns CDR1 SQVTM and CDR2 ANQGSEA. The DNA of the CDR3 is TGCAGCGCCTGGGTCTCTGGGGCCAACGTCCTGACTTTC. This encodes CSAWVSGANVLTF.

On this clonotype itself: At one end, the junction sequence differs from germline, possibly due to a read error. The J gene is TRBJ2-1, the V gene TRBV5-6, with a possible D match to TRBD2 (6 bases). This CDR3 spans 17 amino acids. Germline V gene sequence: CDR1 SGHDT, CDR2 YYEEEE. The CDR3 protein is CASSLAALSGSDKEQFF. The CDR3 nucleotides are TGTGCCAGCAGCTTGGCTGCGCTTAGCGGCTCCGACAAGGAGCAGTTCTTC.

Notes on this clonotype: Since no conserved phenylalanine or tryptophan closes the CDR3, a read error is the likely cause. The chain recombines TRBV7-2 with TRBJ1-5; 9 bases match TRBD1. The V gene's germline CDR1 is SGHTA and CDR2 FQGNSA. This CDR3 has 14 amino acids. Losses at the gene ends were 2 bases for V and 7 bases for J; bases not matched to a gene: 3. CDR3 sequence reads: CASSLSGQGQPQHV. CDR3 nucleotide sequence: TGTGCCAGCAGCTTATCGGGACAGGGCCAGCCCCAGCATGTT.

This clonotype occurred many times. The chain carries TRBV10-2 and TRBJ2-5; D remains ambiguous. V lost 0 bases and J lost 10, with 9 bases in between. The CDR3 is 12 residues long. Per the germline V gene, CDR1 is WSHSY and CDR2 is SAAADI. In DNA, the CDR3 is TGCGCCAGCAGTGAGTCGGCGGTCGGCCAGTACTTC. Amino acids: CASSESAVGQYF.